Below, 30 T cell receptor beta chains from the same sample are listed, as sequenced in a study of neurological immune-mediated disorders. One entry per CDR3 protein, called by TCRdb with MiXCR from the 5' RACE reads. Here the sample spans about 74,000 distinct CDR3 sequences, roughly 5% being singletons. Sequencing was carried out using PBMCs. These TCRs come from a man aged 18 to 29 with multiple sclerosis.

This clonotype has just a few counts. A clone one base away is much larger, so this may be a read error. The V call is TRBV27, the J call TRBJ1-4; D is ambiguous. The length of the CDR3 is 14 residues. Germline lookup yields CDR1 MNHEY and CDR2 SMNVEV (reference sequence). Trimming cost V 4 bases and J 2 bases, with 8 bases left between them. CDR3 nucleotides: TGTGCCAGCAGTTCGGGGTCTACTAATGAAAAACTGTTTTTT. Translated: CASSSGSTNEKLFF.

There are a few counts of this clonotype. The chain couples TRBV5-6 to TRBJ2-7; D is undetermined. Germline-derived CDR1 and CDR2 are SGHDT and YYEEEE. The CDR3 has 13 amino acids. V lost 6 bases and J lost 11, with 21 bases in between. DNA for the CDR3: TGTGCCAGCACCTCGAGCAACATGGGATCGAAGTACTTC. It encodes CASTSSNMGSKYF.

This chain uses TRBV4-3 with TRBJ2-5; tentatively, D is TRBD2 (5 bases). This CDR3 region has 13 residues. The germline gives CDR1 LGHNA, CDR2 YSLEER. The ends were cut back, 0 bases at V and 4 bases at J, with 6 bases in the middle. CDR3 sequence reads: CASSQDAGETQYF. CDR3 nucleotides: TGCGCCAGCAGCCAAGATGCGGGAGAGACCCAGTACTTC.

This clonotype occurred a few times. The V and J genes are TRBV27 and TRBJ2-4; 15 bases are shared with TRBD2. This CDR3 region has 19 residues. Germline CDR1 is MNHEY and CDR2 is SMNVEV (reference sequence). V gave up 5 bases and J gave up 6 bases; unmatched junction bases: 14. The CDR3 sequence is CASSPRTSGRALSGNIQYF. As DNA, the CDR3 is TGTGCCAGCAGTCCGAGGACTAGCGGGAGGGCCCTATCCGGAAACATTCAGTACTTC.

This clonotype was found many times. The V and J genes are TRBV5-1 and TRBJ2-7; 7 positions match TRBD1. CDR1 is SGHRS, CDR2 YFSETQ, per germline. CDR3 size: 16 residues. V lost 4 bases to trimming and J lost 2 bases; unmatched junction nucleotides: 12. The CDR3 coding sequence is TGCGCCAGCAGCCCACCAGACAGGGATCCGGCCTACGAGCAGTACTTC. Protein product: CASSPPDRDPAYEQYF. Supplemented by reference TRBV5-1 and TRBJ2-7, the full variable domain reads KAGVTQTPRYLIKTRGQQVTLSCSPISGHRSVSWYQQTPGQGLQFLFEYFSETQRNKGNFPGRFSGRQFSNSRSEMNVSTLELGDSALYLCASSPPDRDPAYEQYFGPGTRLTVT.

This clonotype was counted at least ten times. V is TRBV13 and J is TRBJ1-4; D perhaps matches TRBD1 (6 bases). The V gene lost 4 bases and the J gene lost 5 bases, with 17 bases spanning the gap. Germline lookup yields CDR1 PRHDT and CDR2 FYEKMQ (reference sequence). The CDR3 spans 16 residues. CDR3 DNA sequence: TGTGCCAGCAGCTCATGGGCGAGGGGGGCCAATGAAAAACTGTTTTTT. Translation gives CASSSWARGANEKLFF.

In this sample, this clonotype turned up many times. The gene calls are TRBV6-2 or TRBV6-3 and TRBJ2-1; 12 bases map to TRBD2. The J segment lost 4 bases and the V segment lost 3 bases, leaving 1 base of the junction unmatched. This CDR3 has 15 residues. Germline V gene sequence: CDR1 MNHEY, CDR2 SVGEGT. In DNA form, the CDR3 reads TGTGCCAGCAGTTATCTAGCGGGAGGGTACAATGAGCAGTTCTTC. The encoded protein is CASSYLAGGYNEQFF.

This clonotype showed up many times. The CDR3 is CASSSAQGRVGYTF. In DNA form, the CDR3 reads TGTGCCAGCAGTTCGGCTCAGGGTCGCGTTGGCTACACCTTC. The chain uses TRBV28 and TRBJ1-2, with D possibly TRBD1 on 5 matching bases. This CDR3 contains 14 residues. The V end was cut by 4 bases, the J end by 7 bases, with 16 bases between. From germline, CDR1 is MDHEN and CDR2 SYDVKM.

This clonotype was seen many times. Here the CDR3 DNA reads TGTGCCAGCAGCCCGCAGGGTATTGAGCAGTTCTTC. Encoded protein: CASSPQGIEQFF. The chain links TRBV9 to TRBJ2-1; TRBD1 might be the D (5 bases). There are 12 residues in the CDR3. Per germline, CDR1 SGDLS and CDR2 YYNGEE. V lost 4 bases and J lost 9, with 11 bases in between.

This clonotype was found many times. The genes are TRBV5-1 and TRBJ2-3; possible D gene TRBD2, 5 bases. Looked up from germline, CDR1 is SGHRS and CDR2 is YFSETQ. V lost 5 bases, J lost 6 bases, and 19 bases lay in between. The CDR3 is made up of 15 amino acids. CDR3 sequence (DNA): TGCGCCAGCAGAAAGCCGGGCGGGCGGGTCGATACGCAGTATTTT. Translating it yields CASRKPGGRVDTQYF.

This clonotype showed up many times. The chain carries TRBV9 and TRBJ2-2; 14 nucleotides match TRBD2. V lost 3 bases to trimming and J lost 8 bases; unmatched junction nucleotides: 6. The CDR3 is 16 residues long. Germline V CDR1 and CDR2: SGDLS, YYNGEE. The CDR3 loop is CASSAGTSGSWGELFF. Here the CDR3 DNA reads TGTGCCAGCAGCGCGGGGACTAGCGGGAGTTGGGGGGAGCTGTTTTTT.

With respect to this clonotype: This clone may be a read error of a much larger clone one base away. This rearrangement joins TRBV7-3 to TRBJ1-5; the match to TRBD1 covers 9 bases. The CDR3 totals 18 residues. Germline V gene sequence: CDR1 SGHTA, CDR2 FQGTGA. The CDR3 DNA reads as TGTGCCAGCAGCGCCCGGACGACAGGGGGTTTTCGAAATCAGCCCCAGAATTTT. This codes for CASSARTTGGFRNQPQNF.

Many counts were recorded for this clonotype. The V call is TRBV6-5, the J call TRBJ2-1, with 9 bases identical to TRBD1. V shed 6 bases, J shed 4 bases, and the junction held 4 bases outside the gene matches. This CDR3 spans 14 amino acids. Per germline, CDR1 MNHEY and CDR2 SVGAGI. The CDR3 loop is CASRRQGEYNEQFF. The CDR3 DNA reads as TGTGCCAGCAGGAGACAGGGGGAGTACAATGAGCAGTTCTTC.

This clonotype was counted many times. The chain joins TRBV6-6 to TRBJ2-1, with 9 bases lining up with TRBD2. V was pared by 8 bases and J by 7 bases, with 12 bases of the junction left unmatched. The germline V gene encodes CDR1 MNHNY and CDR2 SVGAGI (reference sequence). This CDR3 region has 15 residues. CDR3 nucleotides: TGTGCCAGCGGCGATAGCGGGAGCAAATGGAATGAGCAGTTCTTC. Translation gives CASGDSGSKWNEQFF.

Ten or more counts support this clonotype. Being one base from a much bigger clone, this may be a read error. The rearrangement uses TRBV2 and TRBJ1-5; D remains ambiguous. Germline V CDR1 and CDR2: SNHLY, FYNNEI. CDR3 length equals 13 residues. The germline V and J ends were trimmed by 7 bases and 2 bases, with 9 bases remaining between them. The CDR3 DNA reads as TGTGCCAGCACCGGAAAGGGCAATCAGCCCCAGCATTTT. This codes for CASTGKGNQPQHF.

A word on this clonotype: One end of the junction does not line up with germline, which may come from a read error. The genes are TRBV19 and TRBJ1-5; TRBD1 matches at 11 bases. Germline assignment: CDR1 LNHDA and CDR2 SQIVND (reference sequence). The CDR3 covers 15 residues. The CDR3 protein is CASSTGQGAIQPQNF. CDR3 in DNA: TGTGCCAGTAGTACAGGACAGGGGGCGATTCAGCCCCAGAATTTT.

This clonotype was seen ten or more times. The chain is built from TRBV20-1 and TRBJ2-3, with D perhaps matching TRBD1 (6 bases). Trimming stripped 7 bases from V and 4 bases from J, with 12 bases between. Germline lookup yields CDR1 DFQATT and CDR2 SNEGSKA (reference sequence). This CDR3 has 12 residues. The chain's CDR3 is CSVDSAADTQYF. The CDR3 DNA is TGCAGTGTGGACAGCGCCGCAGATACGCAGTATTTT.

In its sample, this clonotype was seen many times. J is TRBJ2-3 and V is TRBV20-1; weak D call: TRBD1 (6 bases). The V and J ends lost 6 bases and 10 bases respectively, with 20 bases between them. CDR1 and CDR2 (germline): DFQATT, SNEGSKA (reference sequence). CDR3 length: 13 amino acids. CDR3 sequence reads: CSAEQGSSIPQYF. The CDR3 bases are TGCAGTGCCGAACAGGGATCCTCCATTCCGCAGTATTTT.

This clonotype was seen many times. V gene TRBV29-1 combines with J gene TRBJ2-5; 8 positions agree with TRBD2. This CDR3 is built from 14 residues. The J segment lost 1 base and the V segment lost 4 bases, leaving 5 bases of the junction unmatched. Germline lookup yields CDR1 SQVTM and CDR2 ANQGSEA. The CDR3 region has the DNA TGCAGCGTTGGTGCTAGCGGGCTCCAAGAGACCCAGTACTTC. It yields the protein CSVGASGLQETQYF.

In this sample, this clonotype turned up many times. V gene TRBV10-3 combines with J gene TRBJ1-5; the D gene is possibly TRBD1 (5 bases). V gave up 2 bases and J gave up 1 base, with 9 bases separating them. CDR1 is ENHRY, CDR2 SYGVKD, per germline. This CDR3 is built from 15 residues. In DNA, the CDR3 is TGTGCCATCAGTGAGGACAAGGGGAGCAATCAGCCCCAGCATTTT. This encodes CAISEDKGSNQPQHF.

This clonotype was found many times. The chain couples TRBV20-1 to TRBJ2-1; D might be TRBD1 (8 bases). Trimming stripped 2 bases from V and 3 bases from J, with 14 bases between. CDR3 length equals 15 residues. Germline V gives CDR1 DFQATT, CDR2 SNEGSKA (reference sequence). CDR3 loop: CSARHRGGVYNEQFF. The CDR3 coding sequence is TGCAGTGCTAGACACAGGGGGGGCGTCTACAATGAGCAGTTCTTC.

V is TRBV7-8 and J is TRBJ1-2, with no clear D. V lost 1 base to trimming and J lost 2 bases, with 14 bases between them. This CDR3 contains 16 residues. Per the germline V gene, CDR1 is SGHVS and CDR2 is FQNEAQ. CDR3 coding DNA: TGTGCCAGCAGCTTAGGTCGGTTTGGGGAGAACTATGGCTACACCTTC. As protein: CASSLGRFGENYGYTF.

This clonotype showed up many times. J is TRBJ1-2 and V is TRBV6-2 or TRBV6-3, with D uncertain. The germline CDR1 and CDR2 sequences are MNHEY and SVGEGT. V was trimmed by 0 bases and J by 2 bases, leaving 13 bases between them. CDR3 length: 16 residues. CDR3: CASSYSFVGRNYGYTF. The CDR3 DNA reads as TGTGCCAGCAGTTACTCCTTTGTTGGCAGAAACTATGGCTACACCTTC.

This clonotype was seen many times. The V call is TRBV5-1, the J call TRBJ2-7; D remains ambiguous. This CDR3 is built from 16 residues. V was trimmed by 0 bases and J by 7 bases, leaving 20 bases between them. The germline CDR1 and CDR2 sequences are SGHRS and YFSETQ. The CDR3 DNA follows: TGCGCCAGCAGCTTGGTTTCACCAAACTTCCCAGGAGAGCAGTACTTC. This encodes CASSLVSPNFPGEQYF.

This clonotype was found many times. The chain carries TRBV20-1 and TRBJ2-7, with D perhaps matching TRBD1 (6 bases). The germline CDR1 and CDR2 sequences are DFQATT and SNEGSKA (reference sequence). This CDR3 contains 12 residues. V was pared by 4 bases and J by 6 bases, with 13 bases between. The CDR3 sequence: CSAKAPGAEQYF. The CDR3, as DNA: TGCAGTGCTAAAGCCCCAGGGGCCGAGCAGTACTTC.

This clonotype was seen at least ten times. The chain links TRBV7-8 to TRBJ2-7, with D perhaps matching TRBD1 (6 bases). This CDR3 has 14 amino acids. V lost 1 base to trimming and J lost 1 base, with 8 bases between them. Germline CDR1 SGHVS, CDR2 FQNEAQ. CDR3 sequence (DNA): TGTGCCAGCAGCTTAGTGGGGGCTTCCTACGAGCAGTACTTC. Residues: CASSLVGASYEQYF.

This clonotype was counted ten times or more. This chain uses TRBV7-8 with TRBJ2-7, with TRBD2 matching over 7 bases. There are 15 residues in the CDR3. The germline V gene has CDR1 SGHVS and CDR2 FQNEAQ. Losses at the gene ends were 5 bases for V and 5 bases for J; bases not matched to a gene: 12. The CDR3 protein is CASSTRGVMSDEQYF. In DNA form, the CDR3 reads TGTGCCAGCAGCACCCGGGGGGTTATGTCGGACGAGCAGTACTTC.

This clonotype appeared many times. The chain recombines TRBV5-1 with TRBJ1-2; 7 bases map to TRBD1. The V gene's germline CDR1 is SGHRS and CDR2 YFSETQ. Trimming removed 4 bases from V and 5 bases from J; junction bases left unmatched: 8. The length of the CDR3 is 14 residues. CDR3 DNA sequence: TGCGCCAGCAGCCCCGGGACAGCGGGTTATGGCTACACCTTC. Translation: CASSPGTAGYGYTF.

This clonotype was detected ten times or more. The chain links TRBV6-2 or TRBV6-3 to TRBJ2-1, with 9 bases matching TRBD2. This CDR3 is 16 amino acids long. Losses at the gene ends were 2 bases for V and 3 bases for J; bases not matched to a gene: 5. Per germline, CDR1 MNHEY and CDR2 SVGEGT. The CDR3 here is CASSYATSGRYNEQFF. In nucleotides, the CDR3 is TGTGCCAGCAGTTACGCTACTAGCGGGCGCTACAATGAGCAGTTCTTC.

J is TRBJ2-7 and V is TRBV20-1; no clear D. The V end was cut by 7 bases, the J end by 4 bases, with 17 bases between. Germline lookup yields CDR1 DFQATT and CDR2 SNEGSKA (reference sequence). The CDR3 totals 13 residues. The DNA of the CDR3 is TGCAGTGGGGAAAAGGACGGAATTTACGAGCAGTACTTC. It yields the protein CSGEKDGIYEQYF.